The source of this TCR beta chain is a study of blood T cell repertoires in COVID-19 (dated by TCRdb to 2020 to 2022). General notes on the study: Samples covering the acute and convalescent phases of COVID-19 were provided by collaborators in the United States, Italy and Spain. The material from the prospective study consisted of cDNA or gDNA derived from T cells, B-cell-depleted T cells, or PBMCs. Subjects who had been exposed to COVID-19, were actively infected with it, or had recovered from it provided the deeply sampled blood TCRbeta repertoires that made up the dataset. The repertoires were released in a freely available public database intended as a resource for research on the immune response to SARS-CoV-2. The samples were drawn from the first 160 participants of the ongoing ImmuneRACE study and from 1,200 or so subjects provided by 6 global collaborators. The sample metadata nearly always contained a de-identified subject ID, COVID-19 status, age in years and sex. HLA class I and class II types, where available, came from metadata supplied by the sample provider rather than from assay-based typing.

Results the study describes overall, beyond this receptor: How much clinical and demographic metadata was included differed by source and by participant, and the metadata was provided uncurated.

TCRbeta CDR3 regions were amplified from genomic DNA using the immunoSEQ Assay, a bias-controlled multiplex PCR. Per the authors' processing: Nucleated cell counts per sample were estimated from amplification of reference gene primers within the assay. Sequence reads were collapsed and filtered to measure the absolute abundance of every unique TCRbeta CDR3 rearrangement. Productive Simpson clonality was computed per sample as the square root of Simpson's diversity index over productive rearrangements. Held by TCRdb, this immuneACCESS table contains in-frame sequences only and omits some clones. Under half of the omission traces to an unresolved V gene where checked; the cause of the rest is unknown. From that table come the V and J calls and clone size; the DNA was used to work out D and trimming. The sample data list about 360,000 clones, and approximately 86% of these were observed just once. The ten largest clones capture 7.1% of the sample.

Including cysteine and phenylalanine, the CDR3 has 16 amino acids. The DNA shown is the 48-base CDR3, in frame from base 1. Trimming removed 0 bases from V and 7 bases from J, leaving 16 bases between the germline ends. The germline V gene supplies CDR1 MNHEY and CDR2 SVGAGI. At one collaborating source in Seattle, patients were enrolled during active infection and were followed longitudinally through the course of disease. Whole blood was collected in K2EDTA tubes by collaborating institutions according to the institutions' own protocols. For TCRbeta analysis, collaborator samples were shipped as frozen whole blood, as isolated PBMCs, or as DNA extracted from either sample type. This clone was counted a single time. Its binding antigen is unknown. Qualities for individual bases were not recorded, and no much larger clone is one base off.

This receptor was obtained from an older woman with COVID-19, enrolled during active disease. Recombination linked TRBV6-5 to TRBJ1-3; too little of a D gene remains to name it. Specimen: peripheral blood. The CDR3: CASSYSTGPGVNTIYF. The sequenced DNA: TGTGCCAGCAGTTACTCGACCGGTCCAGGTGTTAACACCATATATTTT.